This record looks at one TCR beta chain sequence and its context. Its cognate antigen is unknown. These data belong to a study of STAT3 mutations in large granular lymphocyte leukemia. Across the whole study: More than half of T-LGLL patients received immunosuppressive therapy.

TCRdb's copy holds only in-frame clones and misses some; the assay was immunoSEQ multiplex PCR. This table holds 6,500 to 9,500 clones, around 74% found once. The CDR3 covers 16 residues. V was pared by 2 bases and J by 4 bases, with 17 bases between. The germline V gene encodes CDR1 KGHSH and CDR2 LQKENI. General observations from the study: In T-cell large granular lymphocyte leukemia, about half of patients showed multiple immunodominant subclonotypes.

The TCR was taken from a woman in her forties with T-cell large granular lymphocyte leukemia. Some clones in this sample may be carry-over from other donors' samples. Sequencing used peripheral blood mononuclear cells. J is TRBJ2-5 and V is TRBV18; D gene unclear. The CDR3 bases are TGTGCCAGCTCACCAGGCAGAAACAGCTTACCAGAGACCCAGTACTTC. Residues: CASSPGRNSLPETQYF. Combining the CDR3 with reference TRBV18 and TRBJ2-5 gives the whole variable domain NAGVMQNPRHLVRRRGQEARLRCSPMKGHSHVYWYRQLPEEGLKFMVYLQKENIIDESGMPKERFSAEFPKEGPSILRIQQVVRGDSAAYFCASSPGRNSLPETQYFGPGTRLLVL.